Sequencing of this T cell receptor beta chain was carried out in a study of post-analysis software for immune sequencing data. Study-level background: Courses of disease covered relapsing-remitting, secondary progressive and progressive-relapsing multiple sclerosis.

Study-wide findings and caveats: Same-batch samples co-clustered strongly by F measure. For normalized Chao1 diversity, multiple sclerosis patients scored significantly lower than controls did. There were about 5 TRBV segments more frequent in patients than controls, and TRBV5-6, TRBV5-1 and TRBV20-1 were among them.

About this clonotype itself: The antigen is undetermined.

Unique molecular identifiers were present in the TCR beta cDNA libraries. It was from about 0.98 to 11 million T cells that approximately 500,000 cDNA molecules came. TCRdb redid the calling of the PCR reads with MiXCR, one entry per CDR3 protein. The sample consists of roughly 540,000 distinct CDR3 sequences, around 31% of them appearing once. The CDR3 consists of 16 residues. V dropped 2 bases and J dropped 4; count of bases not matched to a gene: 5. The V gene's germline CDR1 is LNHNV and CDR2 YYDKDF (reference sequence). What was sequenced was blood. The sequence was collected from a girl aged 2 to 17 with multiple sclerosis. The V and J genes are TRBV15 and TRBJ2-3, with 11 nucleotides matching TRBD2. The CDR3 reads CATSRNSGGVADTQYF. In DNA form, the CDR3 reads TGTGCCACCAGCAGAAATAGCGGGGGGGTTGCAGATACGCAGTATTTT.